These T cell receptor beta chains were read from a single sample in a study of coeliac disease. This table comes from immunoSEQ multiplex PCR, and its TCRdb copy is limited to in-frame clones, with some not included. The table records around 1,700 clones, around 70% of them present only once. The sample comprised lymphocytes from the gut lamina propria. The receptors stem from a human donor without celiac disease. Each CDR3 is given with its conserved first and last residue. Each record gives: J gene, V gene, D gene, clone size, CDR3 protein, CDR3 DNA. A D gene is named only where the DNA matches it firmly. The size field is filled for only some rows; it gives once, few, many or a size class.

j_call: TRBJ2-1; v_call: TRBV7-6; d_call: -; clone_size: -; cdr3_aa: CASSLNNEQFF; cdr3_nt: TGTGCCAGCAGTCTTAACAATGAGCAGTTCTTC
j_call: TRBJ2-1; v_call: TRBV4-1; d_call: -; clone_size: -; cdr3_aa: CASSQAPGRGTNEQFF; cdr3_nt: TGCGCCAGCAGCCAGGCTCCGGGACGGGGGACGAATGAGCAGTTCTTC
j_call: TRBJ2-1; v_call: TRBV29-1; d_call: TRBD2; clone_size: -; cdr3_aa: CSVWGPQLAGGVPFF; cdr3_nt: TGCAGCGTTTGGGGGCCCCAACTAGCGGGAGGAGTTCCGTTCTTC
j_call: TRBJ2-3; v_call: TRBV10-1; d_call: TRBD1; clone_size: -; cdr3_aa: CASSDGTGEHTQYF; cdr3_nt: TGCGCCAGCAGTGACGGGACAGGAGAACATACGCAGTATTTT
j_call: TRBJ1-2; v_call: TRBV10-3; d_call: -; clone_size: -; cdr3_aa: CAISDGYGYTF; cdr3_nt: TGTGCCATCAGTGACGGCTATGGCTACACCTTC
j_call: TRBJ2-7; v_call: TRBV4-3; d_call: -; clone_size: -; cdr3_aa: CASSQKFRVSYEQYF; cdr3_nt: TGCGCCAGCAGCCAAAAGTTTCGGGTCTCCTACGAGCAGTACTTC
j_call: TRBJ2-3; v_call: TRBV9; d_call: TRBD2; clone_size: -; cdr3_aa: CASSERLASTTDTQYF; cdr3_nt: TGTGCCAGCAGCGAACGACTAGCGTCGACCACAGATACGCAGTATTTT
j_call: TRBJ2-1; v_call: TRBV27; d_call: TRBD1; clone_size: -; cdr3_aa: CASSFRQGHYEQFF; cdr3_nt: TGTGCCAGCAGTTTTAGACAGGGACATTATGAGCAGTTCTTC
j_call: TRBJ1-2; v_call: TRBV28; d_call: -; clone_size: -; cdr3_aa: CASNSGARNYGYTF; cdr3_nt: TGTGCCAGCAACTCAGGGGCTAGGAACTATGGCTACACCTTC
j_call: TRBJ2-2; v_call: TRBV19; d_call: TRBD1; clone_size: -; cdr3_aa: CASSIVGTGGTGELFF; cdr3_nt: TGTGCCAGTAGTATAGTTGGGACAGGGGGCACCGGGGAGCTGTTTTTT
j_call: TRBJ2-7; v_call: TRBV18; d_call: -; clone_size: -; cdr3_aa: CASSPEAGYEQYF; cdr3_nt: TGTGCCAGCTCCCCCGAGGCAGGGTACGAGCAGTACTTC
j_call: TRBJ2-1; v_call: TRBV2; d_call: TRBD2; clone_size: few; cdr3_aa: CASKRLAGVRQFF; cdr3_nt: TGTGCCAGCAAGAGGCTAGCGGGAGTACGGCAGTTCTTC
j_call: TRBJ2-4; v_call: TRBV29-1; d_call: TRBD1; clone_size: -; cdr3_aa: CSVTSGQAGSGIQYF; cdr3_nt: TGCAGCGTGACCTCGGGACAGGCGGGCTCGGGCATTCAGTACTTC
j_call: TRBJ1-4; v_call: TRBV7-9; d_call: TRBD1; clone_size: few; cdr3_aa: CASSEGDRVNEKLFF; cdr3_nt: TGTGCCAGCAGCGAGGGGGACAGGGTGAATGAAAAACTGTTTTTT
j_call: TRBJ2-7; v_call: TRBV7-2; d_call: -; clone_size: -; cdr3_aa: CASSYGGKYEQYF; cdr3_nt: TGTGCCAGCAGCTACGGGGGAAAATACGAGCAGTACTTC
j_call: TRBJ2-1; v_call: TRBV27; d_call: TRBD2; clone_size: -; cdr3_aa: CASSLVGLAYNEQFF; cdr3_nt: TGTGCCAGCAGTTTAGTGGGACTAGCCTACAATGAGCAGTTCTTC
j_call: TRBJ2-2; v_call: TRBV7-8; d_call: TRBD2; clone_size: -; cdr3_aa: CASSLIQGGTGELFF; cdr3_nt: TGTGCCAGCAGCTTAATTCAGGGAGGGACCGGGGAGCTGTTTTTT
j_call: TRBJ2-7; v_call: TRBV4-3; d_call: -; clone_size: -; cdr3_aa: CASSQDLGSSYEQYF; cdr3_nt: TGCGCCAGCAGCCAAGATCTCGGGAGCTCCTACGAGCAGTACTTC
j_call: TRBJ2-1; v_call: TRBV30; d_call: TRBD2; clone_size: -; cdr3_aa: CAWSRLAAYNEQFF; cdr3_nt: TGTGCCTGGAGTAGACTAGCGGCCTACAATGAGCAGTTCTTC
j_call: TRBJ2-2; v_call: TRBV5-1; d_call: TRBD2; clone_size: -; cdr3_aa: CASSPGLAGVSAGELFF; cdr3_nt: TGCGCCAGCAGCCCGGGACTAGCGGGAGTGAGCGCCGGGGAGCTGTTTTTT
j_call: TRBJ1-2; v_call: TRBV11-2; d_call: -; clone_size: few; cdr3_aa: CASSLGAGIGYGYTF; cdr3_nt: TGTGCCAGCAGCTTAGGTGCGGGGATAGGCTATGGCTACACCTTC
j_call: TRBJ2-1; v_call: TRBV7-9; d_call: TRBD2; clone_size: -; cdr3_aa: CVGDGRAGVINNEQFF; cdr3_nt: TGTGTTGGGGATGGACGAGCGGGAGTAATAAATAATGAGCAGTTCTTC
j_call: TRBJ1-5; v_call: TRBV6-1; d_call: -; clone_size: -; cdr3_aa: CASSQNQPQHF; cdr3_nt: TGTGCCAGCTCCCAGAATCAGCCCCAGCATTTT
j_call: TRBJ2-3; v_call: TRBV21-1; d_call: -; clone_size: few; cdr3_aa: CASSPRTDTQYF; cdr3_nt: TGTGCCAGCAGCCCTCGGACAGATACGCAGTATTTT
j_call: TRBJ1-5; v_call: TRBV15; d_call: -; clone_size: -; cdr3_aa: CATSRADQPQHF; cdr3_nt: TGTGCCACCAGCAGAGCCGATCAGCCCCAGCATTTT
j_call: TRBJ1-4; v_call: TRBV29-1; d_call: -; clone_size: -; cdr3_aa: CSVLIGQIGAEKLFF; cdr3_nt: TGCAGCGTCCTCATTGGACAGATTGGAGCCGAAAAACTGTTTTTT
j_call: TRBJ1-1; v_call: TRBV7-2; d_call: -; clone_size: -; cdr3_aa: CASSAFLGVAEAFF; cdr3_nt: TGTGCCAGCAGCGCCTTTTTAGGGGTCGCTGAAGCTTTCTTT
j_call: TRBJ2-1; v_call: TRBV28; d_call: TRBD2; clone_size: -; cdr3_aa: CASSSRLAGVNEQFF; cdr3_nt: TGTGCCAGCAGTTCGCGACTAGCGGGAGTGAATGAGCAGTTCTTC
j_call: TRBJ2-7; v_call: TRBV5-5; d_call: -; clone_size: -; cdr3_aa: CASSLRGYEQYF; cdr3_nt: TGTGCCAGCAGCCTCAGGGGCTACGAGCAGTACTTC
j_call: TRBJ2-7; v_call: TRBV4-1; d_call: TRBD2; clone_size: -; cdr3_aa: CASSPRTSGEQYF; cdr3_nt: TGCGCCAGCAGCCCCCGGACTAGCGGCGAGCAGTACTTC
j_call: TRBJ2-7; v_call: TRBV5-5; d_call: TRBD1; clone_size: few; cdr3_aa: CASSLGGQGANWIYEQYF; cdr3_nt: TGTGCCAGCAGCTTGGGGGGACAGGGGGCGAATTGGATCTACGAGCAGTACTTC
j_call: TRBJ2-7; v_call: TRBV30; d_call: TRBD1; clone_size: -; cdr3_aa: CAWSVGTGADYEQYF; cdr3_nt: TGTGCCTGGAGTGTCGGGACAGGGGCAGACTACGAGCAGTACTTC
j_call: TRBJ2-7; v_call: TRBV6-6; d_call: TRBD1; clone_size: once; cdr3_aa: CASSYSGQSLGEQYF; cdr3_nt: TGTGCCAGCAGTTACTCGGGACAGTCTTTGGGGGAGCAGTACTTC
j_call: TRBJ2-7; v_call: TRBV5-6; d_call: -; clone_size: -; cdr3_aa: CASSLRGRYSYEQYF; cdr3_nt: TGTGCCAGCAGCTTGAGAGGGCGTTACTCCTACGAGCAGTACTTC
j_call: TRBJ2-1; v_call: TRBV6-6; d_call: -; clone_size: -; cdr3_aa: CASSSAYNEQFF; cdr3_nt: TGTGCCAGCAGTTCCGCCTACAATGAGCAGTTCTTC
j_call: TRBJ1-4; v_call: TRBV5-1; d_call: -; clone_size: -; cdr3_aa: CASSSPDEGEKLFF; cdr3_nt: TGCGCCAGCAGCTCTCCGGATGAGGGTGAAAAACTGTTTTTT
j_call: TRBJ2-1; v_call: TRBV4-1; d_call: TRBD2; clone_size: -; cdr3_aa: CASSPLGKREGHSEQFF; cdr3_nt: TGCGCCAGCAGCCCGCTAGGTAAGCGGGAGGGCCATTCAGAGCAGTTCTTC
j_call: TRBJ2-7; v_call: TRBV19; d_call: -; clone_size: -; cdr3_aa: CASSIGGAGSEQYF; cdr3_nt: TGTGCCAGTAGTATAGGTGGGGCCGGGAGCGAGCAGTACTTC
j_call: TRBJ1-3; v_call: TRBV15; d_call: -; clone_size: -; cdr3_aa: CATSRAGIGNTIYF; cdr3_nt: TGTGCCACCAGCAGAGCCGGGATCGGAAACACCATATATTTT
j_call: TRBJ2-2; v_call: TRBV7-8; d_call: -; clone_size: -; cdr3_aa: CASSFSAPYTGELFF; cdr3_nt: TGTGCCAGCAGCTTCTCAGCGCCGTACACCGGGGAGCTGTTTTTT
j_call: TRBJ2-7; v_call: TRBV10-2; d_call: TRBD1; clone_size: -; cdr3_aa: CASTRTGGNEQYF; cdr3_nt: TGCGCCAGCACTAGGACAGGGGGCAACGAGCAGTACTTC
j_call: TRBJ2-7; v_call: TRBV5-1; d_call: TRBD1; clone_size: -; cdr3_aa: CASSPDRLSYEQYF; cdr3_nt: TGCGCCAGCAGCCCGGACAGGCTCTCCTACGAGCAGTACTTC
j_call: TRBJ2-1; v_call: TRBV5-6; d_call: TRBD1; clone_size: -; cdr3_aa: CASSPPGDSPYNEQFF; cdr3_nt: TGTGCCAGCAGCCCCCCCGGGGACAGCCCCTACAATGAGCAGTTCTTC
j_call: TRBJ1-4; v_call: TRBV4-1; d_call: -; clone_size: -; cdr3_aa: CASSQSRDAGEKLFF; cdr3_nt: TGCGCCAGCAGCCAAAGCCGGGACGCGGGAGAAAAACTGTTTTTT
j_call: TRBJ2-2; v_call: TRBV5-4; d_call: -; clone_size: once; cdr3_aa: CASSPIPTGELFF; cdr3_nt: TGTGCCAGCAGCCCTATTCCCACCGGGGAGCTGTTTTTT
j_call: TRBJ1-1; v_call: TRBV5-4; d_call: -; clone_size: few; cdr3_aa: CASSFGTASLNTEAFF; cdr3_nt: TGTGCCAGCAGCTTCGGTACAGCAAGCCTGAACACTGAAGCTTTCTTT
j_call: TRBJ2-3; v_call: TRBV4-2; d_call: -; clone_size: -; cdr3_aa: CASSQEWVEGQYF; cdr3_nt: TGTGCCAGCAGCCAAGAATGGGTTGAGGGGCAGTATTTT
j_call: TRBJ2-3; v_call: TRBV15; d_call: TRBD2; clone_size: -; cdr3_aa: CATSRVVLTGGVTDTQYF; cdr3_nt: TGTGCCACCAGCAGAGTGGTTCTTACGGGAGGTGTCACAGATACGCAGTATTTT
j_call: TRBJ1-2; v_call: TRBV30; d_call: TRBD1; clone_size: few; cdr3_aa: CAWSPGQGVGYTF; cdr3_nt: TGTGCCTGGAGTCCGGGACAGGGTGTTGGCTACACCTTC
j_call: TRBJ2-5; v_call: TRBV6-1; d_call: TRBD2; clone_size: -; cdr3_aa: CASSPGGQETQYF; cdr3_nt: TGTGCCAGCAGCCCGGGGGGGCAAGAGACCCAGTACTTC